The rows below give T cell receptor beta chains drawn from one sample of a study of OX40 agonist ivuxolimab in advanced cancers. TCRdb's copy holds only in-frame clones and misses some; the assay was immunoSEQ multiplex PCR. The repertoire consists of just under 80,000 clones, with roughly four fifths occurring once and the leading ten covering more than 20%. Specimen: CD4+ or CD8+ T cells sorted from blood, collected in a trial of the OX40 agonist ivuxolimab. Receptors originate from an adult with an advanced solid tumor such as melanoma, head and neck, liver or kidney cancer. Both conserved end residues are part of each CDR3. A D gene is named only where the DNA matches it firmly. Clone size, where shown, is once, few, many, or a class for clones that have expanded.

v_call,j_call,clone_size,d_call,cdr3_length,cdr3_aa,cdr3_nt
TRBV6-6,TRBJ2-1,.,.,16,CASSYIGSMRDNEQFF,TGTGCCAGCAGCTACATAGGGAGCATGAGGGACAATGAGCAGTTCTTC
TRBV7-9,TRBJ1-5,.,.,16,CASSWGGQYSNQPQHF,TGTGCCAGCAGCTGGGGCGGACAGTATAGCAATCAGCCCCAGCATTTT
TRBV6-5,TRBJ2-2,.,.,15,CASTNGGLNTGELFF,TGTGCCAGCACAAACGGGGGCCTGAACACCGGGGAGCTGTTTTTT
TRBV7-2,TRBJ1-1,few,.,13,CASSLNSGRESFF,TGTGCCAGCAGCTTAAATAGTGGGAGGGAATCTTTCTTT
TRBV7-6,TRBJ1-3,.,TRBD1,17,CASSLRDREYPGNTIYF,TGTGCCAGCAGCCTCCGGGACAGAGAATATCCTGGAAACACCATATATTTT
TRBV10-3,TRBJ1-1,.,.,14,CAITRGSDGNEAFF,TGTGCCATCACCCGGGGGAGTGATGGGAATGAAGCTTTCTTT
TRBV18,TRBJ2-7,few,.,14,CASSPLSSSYEQYF,TGTGCCAGCTCACCGCTAAGTAGCTCCTACGAGCAGTACTTC
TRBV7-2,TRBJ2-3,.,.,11,CASSLVDTQYF,TGTGCCAGCAGCTTGGTAGATACGCAGTATTTT
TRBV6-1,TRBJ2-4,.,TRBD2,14,CASGGLVGENIQYF,TGTGCCAGCGGGGGACTAGTAGGCGAAAACATTCAGTACTTC
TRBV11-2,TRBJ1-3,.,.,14,CASRQDVVGNTIYF,TGTGCCAGCAGACAAGACGTGGTGGGAAACACCATATATTTT
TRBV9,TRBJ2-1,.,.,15,CASNRDIHSYNEQFF,TGTGCCAGCAACAGGGATATACACTCCTACAATGAGCAGTTCTTC
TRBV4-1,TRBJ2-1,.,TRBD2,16,CASTRDGLAGANEQFF,TGCGCCAGCACCAGAGACGGACTAGCGGGAGCCAATGAGCAGTTCTTC